This T cell receptor (beta chain) stems from a study of chemoradiotherapy in HPV16-positive cancers. Overall study: Candidate HPV-specific clones and shared TCR motifs came from a couple of HPV16-positive patients.

Using immunoSEQ multiplex PCR, the repertoire was profiled, and TCRdb retains in-frame clones only, with some absent. The sample holds about 16,000 clones, more than 70% seen once. A note on this clone: Antigen specificity is unknown.

Trimming removed 4 bases at V and 9 bases at J, with 23 bases between. Germline V lookup: CDR1 SGDLS, CDR2 YYNGEE. The CDR3 length is 15 residues. Findings and limits, study-wide: Only a couple of HPV16-positive patients supplied the functional HPV-specificity definition.

This TCR was sampled from a human donor with HPV-associated anogenital cancer. Sample collection occurred from a patient who underwent chemoradiotherapy. The rearrangement uses TRBV9 and TRBJ2-7; D may match TRBD1 or TRBD2 (5 bases each). The chain's CDR3 is CASSQGGGGFSGQYF. CDR3 nucleotide sequence: TGTGCCAGCAGCCAGGGCGGTGGGGGATTCTCTGGGCAGTACTTC.